The 18 T cell receptor beta chains listed next were all sequenced from one sample in a study of identical twins. TCRdb reprocessed the 5' RACE reads via MiXCR and lists one record per CDR3 protein. This sample carries 1.5 million to 2 million distinct CDR3 sequences, around a third of them seen once, and the ten largest clones take approximately 0.25%. The sample comprised cord blood. These receptors were obtained from a newborn girl in good health.

The chain has TRBV11-2 and TRBJ2-1, with 9 bases lining up with TRBD2. There are 15 residues in the CDR3. V was clipped by 4 bases and J by 8 bases; unmatched bases: 9. Per germline, CDR1 SGHAT and CDR2 FQNNGV. CDR3 sequence: CASSSRTSEVYEQFF. CDR3 nucleotide sequence: TGTGCCAGCAGCTCCCGGACTAGCGAGGTATATGAGCAGTTCTTC.

In its sample, this clonotype was seen a few times. The CDR3 nucleotides are TGTGCCAGCAGTTACGACAACTCTGGAAACACCATATATTTT. This gives the protein CASSYDNSGNTIYF. V usage is TRBV6-5 and J usage is TRBJ1-3; no reliable D call. Germline lookup yields CDR1 MNHEY and CDR2 SVGAGI. V dropped 2 bases and J dropped 0 bases, with 5 bases sitting between them. The CDR3 consists of 14 residues.

This clonotype has just a few counts. The J gene is TRBJ1-2, the V gene TRBV6-6, with 7 bases fitting TRBD1. The trim removed 5 bases at V and 4 bases at J, leaving 4 bases unmatched. The CDR3 is 13 amino acids. Germline lookup yields CDR1 MNHNY and CDR2 SVGAGI (reference sequence). CDR3 in DNA: TGTGCCAGCAGTGCTAACAGGGGCTATGGCTACACCTTC. Translated: CASSANRGYGYTF.

The rearrangement joins TRBV9 to TRBJ1-1, with D unclear. Germline V gene lookup returns CDR1 SGDLS and CDR2 YYNGEE. The V end was cut by 0 bases, the J end by 2 bases, with 8 bases between. The CDR3 totals 14 residues. The CDR3 sequence: CASSVATRNTEAFF. The CDR3 nucleotides read TGTGCCAGCAGCGTAGCTACGAGAAACACTGAAGCTTTCTTT.

This clonotype was counted only a few times. This chain links TRBV7-8 with TRBJ1-5; D is undetermined. The CDR3 is 18 residues long. Per germline, CDR1 SGHVS and CDR2 FQNEAQ. Trimming took 1 base from V and 1 from J, leaving 17 bases between them. CDR3 loop: CASSLVSWTDGSNQPQHF. The CDR3 DNA follows: TGTGCCAGCAGCTTAGTTTCCTGGACTGATGGGAGCAATCAGCCCCAGCATTTT.

A few counts support this clonotype. The chain combines TRBV10-1 with TRBJ2-7; no definite D call. V lost 5 bases, J lost 6 bases, and 17 bases lay in between. The germline gives CDR1 WNHNN, CDR2 SYGVQD (reference sequence). The CDR3 sequence is 14 residues long. This CDR3 is CASSSSFRSSEQYF. DNA of the CDR3: TGCGCCAGCAGTTCTAGTTTTAGATCTTCCGAGCAGTACTTC.

A few counts support this clonotype. The V call is TRBV20-1, the J call TRBJ1-2; 8 positions agree with TRBD1. V was clipped by 7 bases and J by 8 bases; unmatched bases: 6. The CDR3 spans 11 residues. Germline CDR1 and CDR2: DFQATT and SNEGSKA (reference sequence). The CDR3 loop reads CSGIQGGGYTF. Written as DNA, the CDR3 is TGCAGTGGCATACAGGGGGGCGGCTACACCTTC.

This clonotype was recorded a few times. The V gene is TRBV5-1, the J gene TRBJ2-6, with 14 bases matching TRBD2. Per germline, CDR1 SGHRS and CDR2 YFSETQ. The CDR3 runs 20 residues. J lost 0 bases, V lost 4 bases, and 9 bases had no gene match. The CDR3 region has the DNA TGCGCCAGCAGCCCTTGGACTAGCGGGGGGTTCAGCTCTGGGGCCAACGTCCTGACTTTC. Its protein is CASSPWTSGGFSSGANVLTF.

The chain combines TRBV24-1 with TRBJ2-5; 14 bases map to TRBD2. The CDR3 contains 18 residues. V was clipped by 5 bases and J by 2 bases; unmatched bases: 9. Germline assignment: CDR1 KGHDR and CDR2 SFDVKD. In nucleotides, the CDR3 is TGTGCCACCAGTGTTCTGGGACTAGCGGGGGAGATACAAGAGACCCAGTACTTC. As protein: CATSVLGLAGEIQETQYF.

This clonotype was counted a few times. Germline is not matched at one junction end, which may reflect a read error. The rearrangement uses TRBV20-1 and TRBJ2-7; D gene uncertain. The germline CDR1 and CDR2 sequences are DFQATT and SNEGSKA (reference sequence). The CDR3 loop spans 14 amino acids. CDR3 amino acids: CSARVPRIPYEQYF. In nucleotides, the CDR3 is TGCAGTGCCAGAGTCCCCCGGATTCCCTACGAGCAGTACTTC.

CDR3 nucleotides: TGTGCCAGCAGTTCGTCGCGGGGGGGTAATTACGAGCAGTACTTC. It is translated as CASSSSRGGNYEQYF. This chain links TRBV28 with TRBJ2-7; 9 bases fit TRBD2. CDR3 length: 15 residues. Germline CDR1 and CDR2: MDHEN and SYDVKM. J lost 4 bases, V lost 4 bases, and 8 bases had no gene match.

In its sample, this clonotype was seen a few times. The CDR3 here is CSAGTGGRKTQYF. The CDR3 DNA reads TGCAGTGCTGGGACAGGGGGGAGGAAGACCCAGTACTTC. V and J are TRBV20-1 and TRBJ2-7, with TRBD1 matching 11 bases. The J call may not be correct, given that the DNA end is closer to TRBJ2-5. Germline CDR1 reads DFQATT; CDR2 reads SNEGSKA (reference sequence). The CDR3 spans 13 residues.

About this clonotype itself: A single base separates this from a much larger clone, so it may be a read error. The J gene is TRBJ2-3, the V gene TRBV7-2; 10 positions agree with TRBD2. CDR3 length: 15 amino acids. Germline CDR1 reads SGHTA; CDR2 reads FQGNSA. The CDR3 nucleotides read TGTTCCAGCAGCTTAGGGACTAGCGTCACAGATACGCAGTATTTT. This codes for CSSSLGTSVTDTQYF.

This rearrangement joins TRBV5-1 to TRBJ1-1; D is possibly TRBD1 (5 bases). V was trimmed by 4 bases and J by 3 bases, leaving 13 bases between them. From germline, CDR1 is SGHRS and CDR2 YFSETQ. The CDR3 extends over 14 amino acids. Written as DNA, the CDR3 is TGCGCCAGCAGCCAATACCAGGGAGACACTGAAGCTTTCTTT. Its protein product is CASSQYQGDTEAFF.

This clonotype was counted at least ten times. This chain uses TRBV12-3 or TRBV12-4 with TRBJ1-2; D might be TRBD1 (5 bases). V was trimmed by 1 base and J by 0 bases, leaving 9 bases between them. This CDR3 spans 15 amino acids. The CDR3 sequence is CASSLVGGTNYGYTF. The CDR3 bases are TGTGCCAGCAGTTTAGTGGGGGGAACTAACTATGGCTACACCTTC.

The J gene is TRBJ2-1, the V gene TRBV20-1, with D uncertain. The germline CDR1 and CDR2 sequences are DFQATT and SNEGSKA (reference sequence). Deletions cut 2 bases from V and 0 bases from J, with 17 bases between. This CDR3 has 17 amino acids. CDR3 sequence (DNA): TGCAGTGCTAGATCCTCCCCCACCTTGAGCTCCTACAATGAGCAGTTCTTC. Encoded protein: CSARSSPTLSSYNEQFF.

This clonotype has more than one count but fewer than ten. The chain carries TRBV20-1 and TRBJ1-6; D is ambiguous. Trimming cost V 6 bases and J 7 bases, with 4 bases left between them. Germline V CDR1 and CDR2: DFQATT, SNEGSKA (reference sequence). The CDR3 consists of 10 residues. The CDR3 region is CSAINSPLHF. Here the CDR3 DNA reads TGCAGTGCCATCAATTCACCCCTCCACTTT.

The genes are TRBV12-5 and TRBJ1-4, with unresolved D. This CDR3 spans 11 amino acids. The ends were cut back, 2 bases at V and 7 bases at J, with 2 bases in the middle. In germline, CDR1 is LGHNT, CDR2 FRNRAP. This CDR3 reads CASGLPEKLFF. The CDR3 DNA sequence: TGTGCTAGTGGTTTGCCTGAAAAACTGTTTTTT.